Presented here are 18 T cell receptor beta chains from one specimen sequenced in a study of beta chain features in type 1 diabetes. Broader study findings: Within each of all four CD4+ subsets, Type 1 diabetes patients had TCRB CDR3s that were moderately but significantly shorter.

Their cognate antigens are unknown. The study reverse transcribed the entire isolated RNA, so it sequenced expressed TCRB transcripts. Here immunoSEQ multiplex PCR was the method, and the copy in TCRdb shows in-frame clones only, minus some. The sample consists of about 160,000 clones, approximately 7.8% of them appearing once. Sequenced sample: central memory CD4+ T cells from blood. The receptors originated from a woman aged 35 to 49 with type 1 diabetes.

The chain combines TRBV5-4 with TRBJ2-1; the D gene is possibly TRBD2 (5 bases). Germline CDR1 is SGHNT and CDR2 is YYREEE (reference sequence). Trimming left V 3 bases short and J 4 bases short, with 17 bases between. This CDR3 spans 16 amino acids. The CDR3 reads CASSSPPTGGYNEQFF. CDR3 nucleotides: TGTGCCAGCAGCTCCCCTCCGACGGGCGGGTACAATGAGCAGTTCTTC. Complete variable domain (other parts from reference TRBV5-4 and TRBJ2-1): ETGVTQSPTHLIKTRGQQVTLRCSSQSGHNTVSWYQQALGQGPQFIFQYYREEENGRGNFPPRFSGLQFPNYSSELNVNALELDDSALYLCASSSPPTGGYNEQFFGPGTRLTVL.

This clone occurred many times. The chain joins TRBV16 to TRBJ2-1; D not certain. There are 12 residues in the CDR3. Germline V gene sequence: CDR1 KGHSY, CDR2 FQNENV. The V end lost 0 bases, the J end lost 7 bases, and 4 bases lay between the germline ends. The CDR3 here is CASSQSRNEQFF. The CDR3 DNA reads TGTGCCAGCAGCCAATCGAGGAATGAGCAGTTCTTC.

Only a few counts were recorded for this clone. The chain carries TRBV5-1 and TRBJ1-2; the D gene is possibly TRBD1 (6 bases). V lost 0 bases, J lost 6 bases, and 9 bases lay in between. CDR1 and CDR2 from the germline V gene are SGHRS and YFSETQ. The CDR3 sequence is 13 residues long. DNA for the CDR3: TGCGCCAGCAGCTTGGCAGGGGTCGATGGCTACACCTTC. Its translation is CASSLAGVDGYTF. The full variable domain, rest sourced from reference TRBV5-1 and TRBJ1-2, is KAGVTQTPRYLIKTRGQQVTLSCSPISGHRSVSWYQQTPGQGLQFLFEYFSETQRNKGNFPGRFSGRQFSNSRSEMNVSTLELGDSALYLCASSLAGVDGYTFGSGTRLTVV.

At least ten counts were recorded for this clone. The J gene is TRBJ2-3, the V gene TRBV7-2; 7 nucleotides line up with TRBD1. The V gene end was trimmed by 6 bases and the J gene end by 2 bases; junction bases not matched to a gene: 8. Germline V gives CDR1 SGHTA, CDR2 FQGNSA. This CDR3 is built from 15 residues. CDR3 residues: CASSLQGIPTDTQYF. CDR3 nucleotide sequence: TGTGCCAGCAGTTTACAGGGGATACCCACAGATACGCAGTATTTT.

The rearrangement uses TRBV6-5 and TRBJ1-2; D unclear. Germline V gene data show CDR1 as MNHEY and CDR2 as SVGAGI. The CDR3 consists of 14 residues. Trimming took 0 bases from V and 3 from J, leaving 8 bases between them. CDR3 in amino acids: CASSYSQADYGYTF. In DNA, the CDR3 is TGTGCCAGCAGTTACTCCCAGGCCGACTATGGCTACACCTTC.

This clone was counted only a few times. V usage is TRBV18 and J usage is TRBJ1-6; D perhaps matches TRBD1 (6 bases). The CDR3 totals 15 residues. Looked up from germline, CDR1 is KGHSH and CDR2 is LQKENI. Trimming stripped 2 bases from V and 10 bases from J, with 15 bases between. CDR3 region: CASSPTPSGDSPLHF. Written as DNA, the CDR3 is TGTGCCAGCTCACCAACTCCCTCAGGGGACTCACCCCTCCACTTT.

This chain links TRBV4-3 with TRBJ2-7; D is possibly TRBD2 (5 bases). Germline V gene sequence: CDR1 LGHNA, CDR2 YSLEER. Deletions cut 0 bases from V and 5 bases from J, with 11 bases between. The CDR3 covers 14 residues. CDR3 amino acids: CASSQEGGGNEQYF. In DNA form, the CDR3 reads TGCGCCAGCAGCCAAGAGGGCGGAGGTAACGAGCAGTACTTC.

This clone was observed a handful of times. CDR3 nucleotides: TGCGCCAGCAGCGACCGGGGGGGAGGGACTGAAGCTTTCTTT. This encodes CASSDRGGGTEAFF. V is TRBV5-1 and J is TRBJ1-1, with D possibly TRBD1 on 5 matching bases. The CDR3 loop spans 14 amino acids. CDR1 and CDR2 from the germline V gene are SGHRS and YFSETQ. V lost 4 bases and J lost 5, with 15 bases in between.

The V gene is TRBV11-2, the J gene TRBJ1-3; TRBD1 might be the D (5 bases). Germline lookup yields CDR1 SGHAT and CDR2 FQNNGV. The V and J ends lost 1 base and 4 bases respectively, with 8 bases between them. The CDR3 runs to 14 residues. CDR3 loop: CASSLGTGGNTIYF. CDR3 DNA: TGTGCCAGCAGCTTAGGAACAGGAGGAAACACCATATATTTT.

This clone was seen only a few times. The CDR3 reads CASSQDAGRDNQPQHF. CDR3 bases: TGCGCCAGCAGCCAAGATGCAGGGAGGGATAATCAGCCCCAGCATTTT. J is TRBJ1-5 and V is TRBV4-1; TRBD1 is a possible D gene (5 bases). V gave up 0 bases and J gave up 4 bases, with 13 bases separating them. Germline V gene data show CDR1 as MGHRA and CDR2 as YSYEKL. The CDR3 is 16 residues long.

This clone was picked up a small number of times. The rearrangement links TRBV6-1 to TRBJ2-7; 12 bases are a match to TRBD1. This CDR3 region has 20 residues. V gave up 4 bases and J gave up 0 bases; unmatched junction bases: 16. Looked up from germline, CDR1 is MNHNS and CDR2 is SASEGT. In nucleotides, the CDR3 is TGTGCCAGCAGTGGGACCGGGACAGGGGGCATTCTCTCGAGCTCCTACGAGCAGTACTTC. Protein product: CASSGTGTGGILSSSYEQYF.

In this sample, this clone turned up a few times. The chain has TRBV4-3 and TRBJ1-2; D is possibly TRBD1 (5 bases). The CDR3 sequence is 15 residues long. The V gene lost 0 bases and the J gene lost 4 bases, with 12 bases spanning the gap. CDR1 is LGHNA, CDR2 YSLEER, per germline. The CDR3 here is CASSQEISGSYGYTF. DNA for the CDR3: TGCGCCAGCAGCCAAGAAATTTCAGGGTCCTATGGCTACACCTTC.

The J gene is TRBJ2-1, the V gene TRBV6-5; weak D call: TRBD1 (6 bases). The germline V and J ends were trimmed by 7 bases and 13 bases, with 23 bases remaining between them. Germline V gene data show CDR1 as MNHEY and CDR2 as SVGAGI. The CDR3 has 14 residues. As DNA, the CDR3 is TGTGCCAGCACCCTCGGGACACATAGTACCGAACAGTTCTTC. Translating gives CASTLGTHSTEQFF.

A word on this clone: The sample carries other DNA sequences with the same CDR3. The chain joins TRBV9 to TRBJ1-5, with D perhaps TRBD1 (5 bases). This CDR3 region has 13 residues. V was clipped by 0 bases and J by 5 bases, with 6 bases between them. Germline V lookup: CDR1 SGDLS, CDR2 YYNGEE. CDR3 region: CASSVEGYQPQHF. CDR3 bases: TGTGCCAGCAGCGTAGAGGGGTATCAGCCCCAGCATTTT.

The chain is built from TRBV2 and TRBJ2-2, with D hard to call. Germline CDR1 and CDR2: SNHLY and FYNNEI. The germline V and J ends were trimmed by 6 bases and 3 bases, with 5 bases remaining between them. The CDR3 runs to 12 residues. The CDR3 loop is CASSVDTGELFF. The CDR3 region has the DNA TGTGCCAGCAGCGTAGACACCGGGGAGCTGTTTTTT.

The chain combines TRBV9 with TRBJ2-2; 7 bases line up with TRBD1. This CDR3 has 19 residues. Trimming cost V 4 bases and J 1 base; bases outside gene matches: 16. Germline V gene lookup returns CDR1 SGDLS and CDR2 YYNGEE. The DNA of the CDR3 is TGTGCCAGCAGCCCCTCCGGGCGCAGGGGGAGAGGGAACACCGGGGAGCTGTTTTTT. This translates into CASSPSGRRGRGNTGELFF.

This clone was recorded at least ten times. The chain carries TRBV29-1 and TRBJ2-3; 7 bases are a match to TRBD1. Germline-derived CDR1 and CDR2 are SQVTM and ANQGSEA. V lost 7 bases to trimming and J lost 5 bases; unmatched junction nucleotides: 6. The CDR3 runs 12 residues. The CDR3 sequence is CSAGTVGDTQYF. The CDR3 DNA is TGCAGCGCGGGGACAGTAGGAGATACGCAGTATTTT.

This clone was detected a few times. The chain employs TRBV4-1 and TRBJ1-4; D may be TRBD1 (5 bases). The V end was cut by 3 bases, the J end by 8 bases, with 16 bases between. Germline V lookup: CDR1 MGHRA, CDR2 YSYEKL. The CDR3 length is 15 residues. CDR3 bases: TGCGCCAGCAGCCACATAGACAGAAGATTCGAAAAACTGTTTTTT. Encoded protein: CASSHIDRRFEKLFF.